The clone carrying this T cell receptor beta chain occurred a few times. Its antigen remains unidentified. A much more abundant neighbour one base away suggests this may be a read error. Making TCR beta cDNA involved approximately 480 ng total RNA and a constant-region primer. ARM-PCR, slightly modified, supplied the TCR beta libraries through three nested multiplex PCR rounds. TRBV1-TRBV30 forward primers and a C-beta reverse primer were used in the first two PCR rounds, which each ran for about 10 cycles. TCRdb used MiXCR to reprocess the multiplex PCR reads, holding one entry per CDR3 protein. Of some 21,000 distinct CDR3 sequences detected, about 79% appear once; the ten largest clones hold about 40%. Starting material for RNA and DNA co-extraction consisted of about 20-32 mg of unsorted bulk tissue. The data were taken from a study of tumor-infiltrating lymphocytes in primary liver carcinoma.

General study results and limits: Only about 7-24% of top clones were detected in all five tumor regions. Overlap between tumor regions exceeded overlap of tumor with adjacent tissue or blood.

The germline CDR1 and CDR2 sequences are MNHNS and SASEGT. This CDR3 has 14 residues. The chain joins TRBV6-1 to TRBJ2-1; possible D gene TRBD1, 6 bases. What was sequenced was liver tumor tissue from sampling region 1. Stated subset: tumor region T1, superior pole. The receptor's source is a woman aged 30 to 39 with primary liver carcinoma and hepatitis B virus infection. CDR3 loop: CASSEWQGTDEQFF. CDR3 sequence (DNA): TGTGCCAGCAGTGAATGGCAGGGGACGGATGAACAGTTCTTC.